This T cell receptor (beta chain) was sequenced during a study of T cell responses to AZD1222 COVID-19 vaccine. This table comes from immunoSEQ multiplex PCR, and its TCRdb copy is limited to in-frame clones, with some not included. The table records some 200,000 clones, around 90% of them present only once. The CDR3 has 16 amino acids. Germline CDR1 and CDR2: LNHDA and SQIVND (reference sequence). V dropped 4 bases and J dropped 3; count of bases not matched to a gene: 8. As concerns this clone: Its antigen remains unknown.

Study results and limitations: Close to half of spike-specific TCRs reportedly recognize unmutated variant regions. Donors were chiefly white British, with a greater number of females, and clonal diversity was perhaps underestimated. Only a handful of people who got AZD1222 tested seropositive at baseline. An increase in Spike-specific TCR breadth and depth was observed after two AZD1222 doses.

The sample in question was peripheral blood, obtained 28 days after the second dose of the MenACWY control vaccine. The V call is TRBV19, the J call TRBJ2-7; the match to TRBD2 covers 11 bases. The clonotype originates from an adult who received the MenACWY meningococcal vaccine as a control. Here the CDR3 reads CASSNRGTSGLYEQYF. Written as DNA, the CDR3 is TGTGCCAGTAGTAACCGAGGGACTAGCGGCCTCTACGAGCAGTACTTC. The complete variable domain, with remaining parts taken from reference TRBV19 and TRBJ2-7, reads DGGITQSPKYLFRKEGQNVTLSCEQNLNHDAMYWYRQDPGQGLRLIYYSQIVNDFQKGDIAEGYSVSREKKESFPLTVTSAQKNPTAFYLCASSNRGTSGLYEQYFGPGTRLTVT.